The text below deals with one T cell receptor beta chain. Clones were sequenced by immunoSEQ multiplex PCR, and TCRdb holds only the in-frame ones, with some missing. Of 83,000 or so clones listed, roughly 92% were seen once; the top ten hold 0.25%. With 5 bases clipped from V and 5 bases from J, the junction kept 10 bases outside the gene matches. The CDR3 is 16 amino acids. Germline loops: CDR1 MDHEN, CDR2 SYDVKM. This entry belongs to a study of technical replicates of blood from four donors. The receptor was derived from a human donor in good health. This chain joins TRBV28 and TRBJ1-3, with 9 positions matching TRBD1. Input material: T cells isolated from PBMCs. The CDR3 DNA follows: TGTGCCAGCAGTAACGACAGGGGGTCAGATCGAAACACCATATATTTT. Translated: CASSNDRGSDRNTIYF.